The entry that follows covers one TCR beta chain sequence. These data originate in a study of cytomegalovirus exposure and HLA in healthy donors. V gave up 4 bases and J gave up 7 bases; unmatched junction bases: 7. The CDR3 runs 14 residues. CDR1 and CDR2 from the germline V gene are ENHRY and SYGVKD. PCR amplification relied on 60 Vbeta primers (plus 13 Jbeta primers). The method was immunoSEQ multiplex PCR; TCRdb's version includes in-frame clones alone and lacks a portion of them. The data hold 90,000 to 150,000 clones, with around 68% observed a single time. The clonotype was recovered from a woman between 50 and 59 years old in good health and CMV-seropositive. The chain joins TRBV10-3 to TRBJ1-1, with 9 bases lining up with TRBD1. The sequenced sample was PBMCs. CDR3 amino acids: CAISGTPGQGEAFF. The CDR3 nucleotides read TGTGCCATCAGTGGGACCCCGGGACAGGGTGAAGCTTTCTTT.